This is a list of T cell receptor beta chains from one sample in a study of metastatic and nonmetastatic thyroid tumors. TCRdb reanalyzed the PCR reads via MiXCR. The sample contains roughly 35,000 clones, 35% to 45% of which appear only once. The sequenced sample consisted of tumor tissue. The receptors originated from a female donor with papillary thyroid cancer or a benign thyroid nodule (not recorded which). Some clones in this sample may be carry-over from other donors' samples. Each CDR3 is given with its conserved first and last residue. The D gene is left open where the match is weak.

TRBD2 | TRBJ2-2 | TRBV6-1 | CASSAVPLTSGGTGELFF
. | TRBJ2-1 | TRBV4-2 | CASSQRSRSSYNEQFF
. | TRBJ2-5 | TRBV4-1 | CASSHGSGEETQYF
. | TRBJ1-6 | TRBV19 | CASSSTGRWSPLHF
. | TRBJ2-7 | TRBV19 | CASSPRETPYEQYF
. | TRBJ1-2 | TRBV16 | CASSQSTGTYGYTF
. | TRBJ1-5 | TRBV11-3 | CASSPSFYQPQHF
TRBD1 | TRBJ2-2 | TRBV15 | CATSRDPRTGGGTGELFF
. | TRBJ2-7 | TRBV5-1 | CASSMDNSYEQYF
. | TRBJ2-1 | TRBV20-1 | CSASMGWDNEQFF
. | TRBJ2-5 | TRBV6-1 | CASMNIQMETQYF
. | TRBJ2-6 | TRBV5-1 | CASSLDAQVSGANVLTF
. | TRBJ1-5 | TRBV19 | CASSIGQSNQPQHF
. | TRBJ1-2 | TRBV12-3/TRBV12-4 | CASSWRGANYGYTF
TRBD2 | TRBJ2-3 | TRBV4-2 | CASSQVLSGGADTQYF
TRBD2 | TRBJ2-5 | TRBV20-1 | CSARGGSFETQYF
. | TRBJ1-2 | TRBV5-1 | CASSIGGSGYTF
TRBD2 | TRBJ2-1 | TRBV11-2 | CASSVLAGGYNEQFF
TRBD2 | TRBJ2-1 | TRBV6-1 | CASSPGGAGPGDEQFF
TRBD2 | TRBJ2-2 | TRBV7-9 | CASSRTSAAGELFF
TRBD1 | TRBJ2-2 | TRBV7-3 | CASSLTSGTGYTGELFF
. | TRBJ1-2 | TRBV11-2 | CASSLGTADYYGYTF
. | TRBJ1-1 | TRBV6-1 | CASSDTDGNTEAFF
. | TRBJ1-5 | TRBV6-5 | CASSWETPYSNQPQHF
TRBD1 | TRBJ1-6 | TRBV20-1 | CSARVQGRAGSSPLHF
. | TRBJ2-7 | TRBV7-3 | CASSPWGRGRYEQYF
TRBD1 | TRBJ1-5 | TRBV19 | CASSRDRNQPQHF
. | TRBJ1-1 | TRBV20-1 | CSARPGAEAFF
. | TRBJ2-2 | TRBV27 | CASSLTDTGELFF
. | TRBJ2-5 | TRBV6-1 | CASSRGQEGTQYF
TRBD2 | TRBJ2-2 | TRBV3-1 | CASRKRERGPGELFF
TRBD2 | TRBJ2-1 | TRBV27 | CASSPFGGLAGGNEQFF
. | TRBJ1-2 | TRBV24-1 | CATEGSFYVYTF
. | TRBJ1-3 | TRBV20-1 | CSAREAGNTIYF
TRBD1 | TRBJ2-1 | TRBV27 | CASSFGTGVYNEQFF
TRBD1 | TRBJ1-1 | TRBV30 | CAWSPQGVIQAFF
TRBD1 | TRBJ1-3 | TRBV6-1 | CASSPGGAGNTIYF
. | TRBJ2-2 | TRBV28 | CASSLYPGKYGELFF
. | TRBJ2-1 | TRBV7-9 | CASSLVGGYEQFF
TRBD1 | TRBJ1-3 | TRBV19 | CASRDDRGRATIYF
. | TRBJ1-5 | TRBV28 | CASSFSGGRRQPQHF